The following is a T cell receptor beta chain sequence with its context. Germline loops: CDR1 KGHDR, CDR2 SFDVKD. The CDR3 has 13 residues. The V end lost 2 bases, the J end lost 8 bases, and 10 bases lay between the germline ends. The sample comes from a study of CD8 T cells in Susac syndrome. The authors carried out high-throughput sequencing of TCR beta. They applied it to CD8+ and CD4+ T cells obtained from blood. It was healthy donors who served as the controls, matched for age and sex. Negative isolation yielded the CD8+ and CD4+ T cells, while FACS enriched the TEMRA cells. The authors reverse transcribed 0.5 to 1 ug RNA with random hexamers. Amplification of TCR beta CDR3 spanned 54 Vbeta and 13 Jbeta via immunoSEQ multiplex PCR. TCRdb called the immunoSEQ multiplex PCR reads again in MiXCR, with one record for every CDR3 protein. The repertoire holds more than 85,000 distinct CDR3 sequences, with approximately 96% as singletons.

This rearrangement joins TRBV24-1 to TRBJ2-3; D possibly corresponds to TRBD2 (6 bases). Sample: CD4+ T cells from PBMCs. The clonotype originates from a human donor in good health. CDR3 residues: CATSDSGVGTQYF. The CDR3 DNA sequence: TGTGCCACCAGTGATTCGGGGGTCGGTACGCAGTATTTT.